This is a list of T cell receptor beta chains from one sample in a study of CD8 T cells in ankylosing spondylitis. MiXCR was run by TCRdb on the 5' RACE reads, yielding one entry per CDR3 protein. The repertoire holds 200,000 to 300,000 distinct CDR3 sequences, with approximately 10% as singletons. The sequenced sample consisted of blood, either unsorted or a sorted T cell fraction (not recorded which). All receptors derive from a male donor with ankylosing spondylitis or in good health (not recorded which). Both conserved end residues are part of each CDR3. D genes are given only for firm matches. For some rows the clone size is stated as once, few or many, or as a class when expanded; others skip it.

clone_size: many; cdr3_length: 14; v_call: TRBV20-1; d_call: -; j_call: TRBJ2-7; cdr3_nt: TGCAGTGCTAGTGACGGGGGACCATCCTACGAGCAGTACTTC; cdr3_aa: CSASDGGPSYEQYF
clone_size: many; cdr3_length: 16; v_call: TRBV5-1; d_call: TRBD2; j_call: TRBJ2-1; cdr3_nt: TGCGCCAGCAGCTTGGCCGTAGCGGGGGGTTACAATGAGCAGTTCTTC; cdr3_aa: CASSLAVAGGYNEQFF
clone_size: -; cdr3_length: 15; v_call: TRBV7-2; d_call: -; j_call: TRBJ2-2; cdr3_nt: TGTGCCAGCAGCTCGTGGACCGTCGGACCCGGGGAGCTGTTTTTT; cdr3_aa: CASSSWTVGPGELFF
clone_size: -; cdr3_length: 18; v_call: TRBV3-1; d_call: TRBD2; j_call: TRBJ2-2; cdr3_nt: TGTGCCAGCAGCCGGTCGGAGTTAGCGGGATTTAACACCGGGGAGCTGTTTTTT; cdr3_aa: CASSRSELAGFNTGELFF
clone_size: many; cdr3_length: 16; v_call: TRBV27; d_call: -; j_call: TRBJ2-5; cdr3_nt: TGTGCCAGCAGTTTACGGCAGCCACGACTTCAAGAGACCCAGTACTTC; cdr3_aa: CASSLRQPRLQETQYF
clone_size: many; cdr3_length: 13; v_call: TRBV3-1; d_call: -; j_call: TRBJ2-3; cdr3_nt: TGTGCCAGCAGAAAAGAGCCCTCGGATACGCAGTATTTT; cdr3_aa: CASRKEPSDTQYF
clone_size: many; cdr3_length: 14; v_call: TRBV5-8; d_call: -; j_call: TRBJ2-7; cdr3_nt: TGTGCCAGCAGCTTGAGAGGGCCAGGCTACGAGCAGTACTTC; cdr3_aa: CASSLRGPGYEQYF
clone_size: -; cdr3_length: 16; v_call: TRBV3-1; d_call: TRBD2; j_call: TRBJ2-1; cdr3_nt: TGTGCCAGCAGCCGCCTTAGCGGGAGGGCCAGCAATGAGCAGTTCTTC; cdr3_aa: CASSRLSGRASNEQFF
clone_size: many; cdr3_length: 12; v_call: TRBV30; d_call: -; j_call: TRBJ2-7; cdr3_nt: TGTGCCTGGAGTGTAGGGGGTTACGAGCAGTACTTC; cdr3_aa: CAWSVGGYEQYF
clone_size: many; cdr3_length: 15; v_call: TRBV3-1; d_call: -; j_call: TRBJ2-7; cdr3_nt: TGTGCCAGCAGCCAAGAAGGTCACAGGTACTACGAGCAGTACTTC; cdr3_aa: CASSQEGHRYYEQYF
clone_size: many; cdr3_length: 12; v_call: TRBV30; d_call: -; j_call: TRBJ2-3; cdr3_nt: TGTGCCTGGAGCGAGAGCACAGATACGCAGTATTTT; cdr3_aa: CAWSESTDTQYF
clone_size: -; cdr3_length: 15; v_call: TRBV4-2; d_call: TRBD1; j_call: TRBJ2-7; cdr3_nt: TGTGCCAGCAGCCCCCGGGACAGGGGGCCTTACGAGCAGTACTTC; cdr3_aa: CASSPRDRGPYEQYF
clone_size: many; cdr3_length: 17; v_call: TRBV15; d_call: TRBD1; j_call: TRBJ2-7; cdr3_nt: TGTGCCACCAGCAGAGATGTGGGACAGGGGTTCTCCTACGAGCAGTACTTC; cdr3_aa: CATSRDVGQGFSYEQYF
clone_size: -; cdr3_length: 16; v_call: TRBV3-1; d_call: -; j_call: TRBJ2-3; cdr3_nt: TGTGCCAGCAGCCAACTGGGGACGGCTGACTGGCATACGCAGTATTTT; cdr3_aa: CASSQLGTADWHTQYF
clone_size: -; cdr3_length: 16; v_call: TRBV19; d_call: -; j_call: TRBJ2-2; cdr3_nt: TGTGCCAGTAGTATTAAGACAGGATCCAACACCGGGGAGCTGTTTTTT; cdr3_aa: CASSIKTGSNTGELFF
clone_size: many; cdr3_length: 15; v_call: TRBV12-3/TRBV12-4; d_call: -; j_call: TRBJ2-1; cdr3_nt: TGTGCCAGCTCTCCCCCTACGGGGGACTACAATGAGCAGTTCTTC; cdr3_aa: CASSPPTGDYNEQFF
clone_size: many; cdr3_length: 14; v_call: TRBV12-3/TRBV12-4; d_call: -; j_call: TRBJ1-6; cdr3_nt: TGTGCCAGCAGACCAGGGGTGGATAATTCACCCCTCCACTTT; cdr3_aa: CASRPGVDNSPLHF
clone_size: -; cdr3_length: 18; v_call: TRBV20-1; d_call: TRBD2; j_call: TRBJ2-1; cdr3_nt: TGCAGTGCTAGCGATTTAGGTATTACTAGCGGGAGATACAATGAGCAGTTCTTC; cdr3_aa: CSASDLGITSGRYNEQFF
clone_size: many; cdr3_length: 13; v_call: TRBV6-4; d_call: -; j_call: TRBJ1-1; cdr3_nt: TGTGCCAGCAGTGCCCTTTTGGACACTGAAGCTTTCTTT; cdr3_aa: CASSALLDTEAFF
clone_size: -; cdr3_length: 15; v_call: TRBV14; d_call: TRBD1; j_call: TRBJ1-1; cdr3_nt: TGTGCCAGCAGCCAAGGTAACAGGGGGAACACTGAAGCTTTCTTT; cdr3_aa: CASSQGNRGNTEAFF
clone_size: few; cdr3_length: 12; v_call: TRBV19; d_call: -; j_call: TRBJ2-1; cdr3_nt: TGTGCCAGTAGTGGATCTAAGCCTGAGCAGTTCTTC; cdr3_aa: CASSGSKPEQFF
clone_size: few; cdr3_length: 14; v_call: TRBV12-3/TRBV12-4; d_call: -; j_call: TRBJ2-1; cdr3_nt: TGTGCCAGCCCTAAGGACCGGCCGAACAATGAGCAGTTCTTC; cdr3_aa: CASPKDRPNNEQFF
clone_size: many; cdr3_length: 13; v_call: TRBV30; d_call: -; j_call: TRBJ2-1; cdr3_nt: TGTGCCTGGAGTGTTAGTAACGGCGATGAGCAGTTCTTC; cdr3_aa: CAWSVSNGDEQFF
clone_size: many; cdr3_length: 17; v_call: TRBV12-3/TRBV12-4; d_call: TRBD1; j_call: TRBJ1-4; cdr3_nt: TGTGCCAGCAGTTTAGCGGGACAGGGGGCCTTTAATGAAAAACTGTTTTTT; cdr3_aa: CASSLAGQGAFNEKLFF
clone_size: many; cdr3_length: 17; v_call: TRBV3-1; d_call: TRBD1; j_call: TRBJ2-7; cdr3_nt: TGTGCCAGCAGCCAATCTTCGTGGGACAGCGATCCCTACGAGCAGTACTTC; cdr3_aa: CASSQSSWDSDPYEQYF
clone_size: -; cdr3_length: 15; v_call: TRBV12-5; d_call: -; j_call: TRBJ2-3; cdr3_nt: TGTGCTAGTGGTTTGACAGGGACTAGCACAGATACGCAGTATTTT; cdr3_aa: CASGLTGTSTDTQYF
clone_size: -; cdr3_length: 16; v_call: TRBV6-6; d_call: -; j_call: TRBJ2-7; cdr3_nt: TGTGCCAGCAGTTACTCGTGGCTGAAGAGCTCCTACGAGCAGTACTTC; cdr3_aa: CASSYSWLKSSYEQYF
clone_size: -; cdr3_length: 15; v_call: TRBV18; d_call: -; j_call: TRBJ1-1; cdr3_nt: TGTGCCAGCTCACCGGGGGGAGGGGTGAACACTGAAGCTTTCTTT; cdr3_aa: CASSPGGGVNTEAFF
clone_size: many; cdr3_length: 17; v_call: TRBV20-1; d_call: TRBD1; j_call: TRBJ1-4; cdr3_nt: TGCAGTGCTGGACGGATCCTATACAGGGGGAGGGATGAAAAACTGTTTTTT; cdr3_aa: CSAGRILYRGRDEKLFF
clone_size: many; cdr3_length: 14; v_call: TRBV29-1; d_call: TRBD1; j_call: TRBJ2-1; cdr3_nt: TGCAGCGTCGCCCCCGGGACAGGCTACAATGAGCAGTTCTTC; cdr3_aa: CSVAPGTGYNEQFF
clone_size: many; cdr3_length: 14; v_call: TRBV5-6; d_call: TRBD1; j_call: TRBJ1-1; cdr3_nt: TGTGCCAGCAGCTTTCCAGACAGGGGATCTGAAGCTTTCTTT; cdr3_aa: CASSFPDRGSEAFF
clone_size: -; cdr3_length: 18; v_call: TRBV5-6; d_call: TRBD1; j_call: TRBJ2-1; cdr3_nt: TGTGCCAGCAGCTCGACAGGGAAATCCTACCATTTGGACAATGAGCAGTTCTTC; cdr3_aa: CASSSTGKSYHLDNEQFF
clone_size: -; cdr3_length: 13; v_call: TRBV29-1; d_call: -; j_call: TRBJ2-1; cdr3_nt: TGCAGCGTTGTGAGGGTAGGACACAATGAGCAGTTCTTC; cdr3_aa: CSVVRVGHNEQFF
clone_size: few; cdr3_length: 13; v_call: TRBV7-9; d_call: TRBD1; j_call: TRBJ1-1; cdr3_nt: TGTGCCAGCAGCTCGGGGACAGTTAGTGAAGCTTTCTTT; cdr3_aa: CASSSGTVSEAFF
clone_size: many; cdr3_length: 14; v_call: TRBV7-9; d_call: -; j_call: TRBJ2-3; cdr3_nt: TGTGCCAGCAGCCCGGGCGTGCGCACAGATACGCAGTATTTT; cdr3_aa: CASSPGVRTDTQYF
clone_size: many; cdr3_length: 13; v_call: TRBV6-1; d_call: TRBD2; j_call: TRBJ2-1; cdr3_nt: TGTGCCAGCGGACTAGCGGCATACAATGAGCAGTTCTTC; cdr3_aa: CASGLAAYNEQFF
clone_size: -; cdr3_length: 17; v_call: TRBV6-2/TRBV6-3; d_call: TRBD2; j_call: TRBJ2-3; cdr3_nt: TGTGCCAGCAGTCTGACTCAAAGCGGGAGGGCCACAGATACGCAGTATTTT; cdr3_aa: CASSLTQSGRATDTQYF
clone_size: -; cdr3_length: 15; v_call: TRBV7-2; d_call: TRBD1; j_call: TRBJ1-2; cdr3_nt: TGTGCCAACAGCTTAGCGCGAGGACAGGGGGATGGCTACACCTTC; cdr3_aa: CANSLARGQGDGYTF
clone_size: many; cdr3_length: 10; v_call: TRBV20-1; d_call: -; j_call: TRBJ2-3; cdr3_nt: TGCAGTGCTAGAGACAATACGCAGTATTTT; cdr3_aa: CSARDNTQYF
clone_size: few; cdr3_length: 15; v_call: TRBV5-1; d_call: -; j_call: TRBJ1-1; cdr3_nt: TGCGCCAGCAGCCCTGGGGGGACTGCTGACACTGAAGCTTTCTTT; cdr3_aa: CASSPGGTADTEAFF
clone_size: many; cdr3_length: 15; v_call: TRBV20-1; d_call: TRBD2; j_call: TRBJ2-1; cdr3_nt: TGCAGTGCTAGAGCCCCAGCGGGGGCCTACAATGAGCAGTTCTTC; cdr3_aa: CSARAPAGAYNEQFF
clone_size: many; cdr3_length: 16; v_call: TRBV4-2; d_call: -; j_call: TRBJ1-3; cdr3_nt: TGTGCCAGCAGCCCACCGAGTGTCCTCTCTGGAAACACCATATATTTT; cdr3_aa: CASSPPSVLSGNTIYF
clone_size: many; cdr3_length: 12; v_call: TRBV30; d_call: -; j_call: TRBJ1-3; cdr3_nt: TGTGCCTGGAACAGGGCTGGAAACACCATATATTTT; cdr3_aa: CAWNRAGNTIYF
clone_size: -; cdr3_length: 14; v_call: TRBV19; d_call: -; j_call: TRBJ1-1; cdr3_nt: TGTGCCAGTAGTTCGGCAGGGGAGCGGGGTGAAGCTTTCTTT; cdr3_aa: CASSSAGERGEAFF
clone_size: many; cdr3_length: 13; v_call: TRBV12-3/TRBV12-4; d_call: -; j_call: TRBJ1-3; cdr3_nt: TGTGCCAGCACCTGGAGCTCTGGAAACACCATATATTTT; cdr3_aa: CASTWSSGNTIYF
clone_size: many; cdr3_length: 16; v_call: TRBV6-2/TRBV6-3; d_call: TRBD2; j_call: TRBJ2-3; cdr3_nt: TGTGCCAGCAGGGCGGGACTAGCGGGAGGGTTGGATACGCAGTATTTT; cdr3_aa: CASRAGLAGGLDTQYF
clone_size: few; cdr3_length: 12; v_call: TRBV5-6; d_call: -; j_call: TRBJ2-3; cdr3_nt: TGTGCCAGCAGCTTGGGGCAGTATACGCAGTATTTT; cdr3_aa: CASSLGQYTQYF
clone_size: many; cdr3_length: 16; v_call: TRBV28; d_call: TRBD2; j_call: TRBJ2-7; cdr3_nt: TGTGCCAGCAGTCCAGGACTAGCGGGAGGAACATACGAGCAGTACTTC; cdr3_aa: CASSPGLAGGTYEQYF
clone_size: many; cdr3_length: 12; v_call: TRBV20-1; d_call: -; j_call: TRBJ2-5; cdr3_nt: TGCAGTGCTAGAAAGGGGCAGGAGACCCAGTACTTC; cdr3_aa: CSARKGQETQYF